This entry concerns a single T cell receptor (beta chain). How the authors handled the data: Estimation of nucleated cell counts relied on the amplification of reference gene primers. Method: immunoSEQ multiplex PCR; TCRdb's copy keeps in-frame clones and lacks some. V, J and clone size are taken as reported in that table, and D and trimming were inferred from the DNA itself. In the table there are some 160,000 clones, roughly nine tenths of which are singletons. The entry originates in a study of blood T cell repertoires in COVID-19. Turning to the study itself: The United States, Italy and Spain were the sources of the acute and convalescent COVID-19 samples. From T cells, B-cell-depleted T cells, or PBMCs came the material, which was cDNA or gDNA.

CDR3 length: 12 residues. CDR1 and CDR2 from the germline V gene are SQVTM and ANQGSEA. V lost 5 bases to trimming and J lost 8 bases, with 15 bases between them. Sequenced: peripheral blood. The J gene is TRBJ1-2, the V gene TRBV29-1; D is undetermined. This TCR derives from a woman in her 70s with acute or convalescent COVID-19. CDR3 sequence: CSVLQRSEGYTF. CDR3 coding DNA: TGCAGCGTTTTGCAGAGGTCCGAAGGCTACACCTTC.